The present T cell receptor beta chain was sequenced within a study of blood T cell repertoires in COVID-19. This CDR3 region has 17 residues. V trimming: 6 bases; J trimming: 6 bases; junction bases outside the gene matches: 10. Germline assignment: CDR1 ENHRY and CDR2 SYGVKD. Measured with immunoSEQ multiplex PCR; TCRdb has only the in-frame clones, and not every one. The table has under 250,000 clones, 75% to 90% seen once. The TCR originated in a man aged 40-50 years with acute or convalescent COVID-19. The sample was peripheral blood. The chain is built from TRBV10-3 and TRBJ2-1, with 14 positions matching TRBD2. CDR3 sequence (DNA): TGTGCCATCAGGGGGACTAGCGGGGGACGAGTTAGCAATGAGCAGTTCTTC. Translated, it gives CAIRGTSGGRVSNEQFF.